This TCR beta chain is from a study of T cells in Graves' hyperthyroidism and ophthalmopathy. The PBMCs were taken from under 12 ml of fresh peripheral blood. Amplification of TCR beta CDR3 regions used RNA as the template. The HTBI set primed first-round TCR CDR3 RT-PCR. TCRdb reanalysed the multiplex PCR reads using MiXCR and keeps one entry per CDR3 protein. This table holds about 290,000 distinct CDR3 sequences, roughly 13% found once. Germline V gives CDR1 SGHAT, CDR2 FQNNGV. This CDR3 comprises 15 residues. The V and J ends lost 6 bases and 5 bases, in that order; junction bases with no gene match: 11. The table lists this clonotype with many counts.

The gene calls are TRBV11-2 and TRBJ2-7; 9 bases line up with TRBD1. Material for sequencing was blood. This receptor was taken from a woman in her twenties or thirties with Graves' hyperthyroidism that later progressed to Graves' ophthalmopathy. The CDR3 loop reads CASRRPGTGSHEQYF. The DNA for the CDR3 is TGTGCCAGCAGACGTCCCGGGACAGGGAGCCACGAGCAGTACTTC.